The next 15 T cell receptor beta chains were all read from a single sample in a study of blood T cell repertoires in COVID-19. Repertoires were generated with immunoSEQ multiplex PCR, while TCRdb's copy carries only in-frame clones and drops some. The sample lists fewer than 250,000 clones, about four fifths occurring once. Sample: peripheral blood. The receptor set was obtained from a man aged 55 to 70 with acute or convalescent COVID-19.

The V and J genes are TRBV6-6 and TRBJ1-5; D is perhaps TRBD1 (5 bases). Germline V lookup: CDR1 MNHNY, CDR2 SVGAGI (reference sequence). Trimming pared 3 bases from V and 4 bases from J, leaving 10 bases between. This CDR3 is 14 amino acids long. The CDR3: CASSYNRKNQPQHF. The DNA of the CDR3 is TGTGCCAGCAGTTATAACAGGAAAAATCAGCCCCAGCATTTT.

This rearrangement joins TRBV10-3 to TRBJ2-3, with no clear D. This CDR3 spans 12 amino acids. V was cut by 3 bases and J by 5 bases, with 6 bases left in between. Germline CDR1 reads ENHRY; CDR2 reads SYGVKD. The CDR3 reads CAISDGGDTQYF. CDR3 sequence (DNA): TGTGCCATCAGTGACGGTGGAGATACGCAGTATTTT.

CDR3 DNA sequence: TGTGCCAGCCGGGGGAGCGGGGGGGCTGGCAATGAGCAGTTCTTC. This translates into CASRGSGGAGNEQFF. The chain combines TRBV7-3 with TRBJ2-1, with 10 bases that match TRBD2. CDR3 size: 15 residues. Germline V lookup: CDR1 SGHTA, CDR2 FQGTGA. V was pared by 8 bases and J by 6 bases, with 10 bases of the junction left unmatched.

The chain recombines TRBV5-1 with TRBJ2-1, with 13 bases lining up with TRBD2. This CDR3 has 15 residues. Looked up from germline, CDR1 is SGHRS and CDR2 is YFSETQ. V lost 4 bases, J lost 15 bases, and 13 bases stayed unmatched. The CDR3: CASSPSKLAGGPGFF. CDR3 in DNA: TGCGCCAGCAGCCCTTCCAAACTAGCGGGAGGGCCCGGGTTCTTC.

This chain joins TRBV12-3 or TRBV12-4 and TRBJ1-5; D possibly corresponds to TRBD1 (5 bases). Trimming took 1 base from V and 12 from J, leaving 13 bases between them. CDR3 length: 13 amino acids. As DNA, the CDR3 is TGTGCCAGCAGTTTAGGGGCCAGGGCAATCCAGCATTTT. It translates to CASSLGARAIQHF.

The chain employs TRBV6-5 and TRBJ2-5; TRBD2 might be the D (6 bases). Germline V gene data show CDR1 as MNHEY and CDR2 as SVGAGI. V was clipped by 3 bases and J by 2 bases, with 10 bases between them. This CDR3 has 14 residues. CDR3 in DNA: TGTGCCAGCAGTTATACGGCGGGACAAGAGACCCAGTACTTC. Translation: CASSYTAGQETQYF.

This clone has more than one count but fewer than ten. As DNA, the CDR3 is TGTGCCAGCAGACGGGACAACTCCTACGAGCAGTACTTC. Its protein is CASRRDNSYEQYF. The chain employs TRBV27 and TRBJ2-7, with D possibly being TRBD1 (6 bases). V lost 6 bases and J 0 bases, leaving 9 bases between the germline ends. The length of the CDR3 is 13 residues. CDR1 MNHEY and CDR2 SMNVEV come from the germline V gene (reference sequence).

The rearrangement uses TRBV15 and TRBJ1-1, with D perhaps TRBD1 (6 bases). Germline CDR1 and CDR2: LNHNV and YYDKDF (reference sequence). This CDR3 contains 16 residues. V was trimmed by 0 bases and J by 9 bases, leaving 20 bases between them. The CDR3 DNA reads TGTGCCACCAGCAGAGATCTTGCGGGGGGCGAAGTTCAAGCTTTCTTT. This gives the protein CATSRDLAGGEVQAFF.

The CDR3 DNA sequence: TGTGCCAGCACCCCGGTCGGGGGTTATGGCTACACCTTC. Amino acid sequence: CASTPVGGYGYTF. The chain couples TRBV6-5 to TRBJ1-2; a possible D gene is TRBD1 (5 bases). The CDR3 spans 13 residues. V was shortened by 7 bases and J by 5 bases, with 14 bases between the two germline ends. CDR1 is MNHEY and CDR2 is SVGAGI in the germline V gene.

This sequence joins TRBV6-4 and TRBJ2-7, with 14 bases matching TRBD2. The length of the CDR3 is 18 residues. The J segment lost 5 bases and the V segment lost 3 bases, leaving 12 bases of the junction unmatched. From germline, CDR1 is MRHNA and CDR2 SNTAGT. The CDR3 DNA reads as TGTGCCAGCAGTGAAGTTTCGGGACTAGCGGGAGCAAGCGACGAGCAGTACTTC. Amino acid sequence: CASSEVSGLAGASDEQYF.

The gene calls are TRBV7-8 and TRBJ2-7; 10 bases agree with TRBD1. Germline loops: CDR1 SGHVS, CDR2 FQNEAQ. V lost 5 bases and J lost 6; bases outside the gene matches: 13. There are 16 residues in the CDR3. CDR3 in DNA: TGTGCCAGCAGCCCCACGACCGGGACAGGGGTTGCCGAGCAGTACTTC. This encodes CASSPTTGTGVAEQYF.

The sample holds one count of this clone. The chain carries TRBV9 and TRBJ2-7; 9 bases match TRBD1. This CDR3 is built from 15 residues. V gave up 0 bases and J gave up 3 bases; unmatched junction bases: 4. CDR1 and CDR2 (germline): SGDLS, YYNGEE. The CDR3 coding sequence is TGTGCCAGCAGCGTAGAAGGGACAGGGAGCTACGAGCAGTACTTC. It translates to CASSVEGTGSYEQYF.

The genes are TRBV30 and TRBJ2-1; 8 bases align to TRBD1. Germline values: CDR1 GTSNPN, CDR2 SVGIG (reference sequence). V dropped 4 bases and J dropped 9; count of bases not matched to a gene: 14. The CDR3 is made up of 15 amino acids. CDR3 protein: CAWISGDRPMVEQFF. The CDR3 nucleotides are TGTGCCTGGATCTCGGGGGACAGGCCCATGGTTGAGCAGTTCTTC.

This clone was counted a few times. V is TRBV19 and J is TRBJ2-1; D is unclear. There are 17 residues in the CDR3. Germline lookup yields CDR1 LNHDA and CDR2 SQIVND (reference sequence). Trimming left V 4 bases short and J 3 bases short, with 19 bases between. The CDR3 here is CASSTVMSHHVYNEQFF. The CDR3 DNA reads TGTGCCAGTAGTACCGTTATGAGCCACCACGTCTACAATGAGCAGTTCTTC. The variable domain in full, with the rest retrieved from reference TRBV19 and TRBJ2-1, is DGGITQSPKYLFRKEGQNVTLSCEQNLNHDAMYWYRQDPGQGLRLIYYSQIVNDFQKGDIAEGYSVSREKKESFPLTVTSAQKNPTAFYLCASSTVMSHHVYNEQFFGPGTRLTVL.

The chain is built from TRBV28 and TRBJ2-7, with 8 nucleotides matching TRBD2. Germline V CDR1 and CDR2: MDHEN, SYDVKM. This CDR3 contains 14 residues. V was clipped by 6 bases and J by 4 bases; unmatched bases: 8. The chain's CDR3 is CASRNSGTEYEQYF. As DNA, the CDR3 is TGTGCCAGCAGAAATAGCGGGACGGAGTACGAGCAGTACTTC.